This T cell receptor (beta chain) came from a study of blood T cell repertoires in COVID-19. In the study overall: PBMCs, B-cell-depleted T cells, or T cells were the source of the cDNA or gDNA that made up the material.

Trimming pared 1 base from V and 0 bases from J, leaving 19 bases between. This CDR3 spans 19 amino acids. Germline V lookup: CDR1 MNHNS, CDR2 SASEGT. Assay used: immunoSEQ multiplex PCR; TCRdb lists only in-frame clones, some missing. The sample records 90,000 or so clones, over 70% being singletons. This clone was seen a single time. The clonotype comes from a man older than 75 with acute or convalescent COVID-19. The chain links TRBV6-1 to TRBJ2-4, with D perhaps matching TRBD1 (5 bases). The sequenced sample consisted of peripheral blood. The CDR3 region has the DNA TGTGCCAGCAGTGAAGGTAGGACAACGGCCCCACTAGCCAAAAACATTCAGTACTTC. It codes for CASSEGRTTAPLAKNIQYF.